Listed below are T cell receptor beta chains from one sample, sequenced in a study of blood T cell repertoires in COVID-19. TCRdb's table, derived via immunoSEQ multiplex PCR, lists solely in-frame clones and lacks some. Altogether approximately 190,000 clones are present, 70% to 90% being singletons, with the ten largest covering about 22%. The sequencing sample was made of peripheral blood. The source of these receptors is a man in his sixties with active or convalescent COVID-19. CDR3s include the opening cysteine and the closing phenylalanine or tryptophan. A D gene is named only where the DNA matches it firmly. Expanded clones are given a class, and other clones once, few, many or no size at all.

CDR3 length	D gene	clone size	V gene	J gene	CDR3 protein	CDR3 DNA
15	TRBD1	NA	TRBV10-3	TRBJ1-5	CAISPTGGSNQPQHF	TGTGCCATCAGTCCGACAGGGGGCAGTAATCAGCCCCAGCATTTT
15	TRBD1	NA	TRBV19	TRBJ1-5	CASSIGQVSNQPQHF	TGTGCCAGTAGTATTGGACAGGTTAGCAATCAGCCCCAGCATTTT
15	NA	NA	TRBV7-2	TRBJ1-1	CASSSQSGGNTEAFF	TGTGCCAGCAGCTCCCAGTCCGGGGGGAACACTGAAGCTTTCTTT
19	NA	NA	TRBV21-1	TRBJ1-2	CASSKSSVGGALSFYGYTF	TGTGCCAGCAGCAAATCCAGCGTAGGGGGCGCTCTTAGCTTCTATGGCTACACCTTC
15	NA	NA	TRBV6-5	TRBJ1-3	CASSYGRASGNTIYF	TGTGCCAGCAGTTACGGCAGGGCGTCTGGAAACACCATATATTTT
13	NA	NA	TRBV28	TRBJ1-2	CASTAESRYGYTF	TGTGCCAGCACCGCCGAGAGTCGCTATGGCTACACCTTC
12	NA	NA	TRBV6-2/TRBV6-3	TRBJ1-4	CASSYSRGKLFF	TGTGCCAGCAGTTACTCGAGGGGGAAACTGTTTTTT
16	NA	NA	TRBV18	TRBJ2-7	CASSSTHGPGTYEQYF	TGTGCCAGCTCATCAACTCATGGTCCAGGGACCTACGAGCAGTACTTC
15	NA	NA	TRBV15	TRBJ1-6	CATSRLGSDNSPLHF	TGTGCCACCAGCCGCCTAGGATCGGATAATTCACCCCTCCACTTT
13	NA	NA	TRBV19	TRBJ2-1	CASSTFSYNEQFF	TGTGCCAGTAGTACTTTTTCCTACAATGAGCAGTTCTTC
17	TRBD1	NA	TRBV6-1	TRBJ2-5	CASSEGTGVIGQETQYF	TGTGCCAGCAGTGAAGGGACAGGGGTGATAGGCCAAGAGACCCAGTACTTC
13	NA	NA	TRBV11-3	TRBJ2-3	CASSFQGTDTQYF	TGTGCCAGCAGCTTCCAGGGCACAGATACGCAGTATTTT
15	TRBD1	NA	TRBV6-5	TRBJ1-6	CASSSRQGGNSPLHF	TGTGCCAGCAGTTCCCGACAGGGTGGGAATTCACCCCTCCACTTT
12	NA	NA	TRBV5-1	TRBJ1-4	CASSTKEEKLFF	TGCGCCAGCAGTACCAAGGAGGAAAAACTGTTTTTT
15	NA	NA	TRBV11-2	TRBJ2-7	CASSHLHLSTYEQYF	TGTGCCAGCAGCCACCTTCATCTGAGTACCTACGAGCAGTACTTC
12	NA	NA	TRBV11-1	TRBJ2-1	CASSFAGNEQFF	TGTGCCAGCAGCTTCGCGGGCAATGAGCAGTTCTTC
15	TRBD1	NA	TRBV19	TRBJ1-6	CASNPRQGNNSPLHF	TGTGCCAGTAACCCGAGACAGGGGAATAATTCACCCCTCCACTTT
17	TRBD1	NA	TRBV10-2	TRBJ1-2	CASLSWGPGQGGYGYTF	TGCGCCAGCCTCTCCTGGGGCCCGGGACAGGGGGGCTATGGCTACACCTTC
18	TRBD2	NA	TRBV4-1	TRBJ2-4	CASSVGSSAGGVGDIQYF	TGCGCCAGCAGCGTAGGAAGTTCAGCGGGGGGAGTGGGGGACATTCAGTACTTC
16	NA	NA	TRBV4-1	TRBJ2-4	CASSHRGGVAKNIQYF	TGCGCCAGCAGCCACCGCGGAGGGGTAGCCAAAAACATTCAGTACTTC
14	NA	NA	TRBV9	TRBJ2-5	CASSRARGQETQYF	TGTGCCAGCAGCCGCGCAAGGGGACAAGAGACCCAGTACTTC
13	NA	once	TRBV5-1	TRBJ1-1	CASSFQGTTEAFF	TGCGCCAGCAGCTTTCAGGGCACCACTGAAGCTTTCTTT
17	NA	once	TRBV11-2	TRBJ1-6	CASSLDRMWGDGSPLHF	TGTGCCAGCAGCTTAGACCGCATGTGGGGCGACGGTTCACCCCTCCACTTT
15	TRBD1	NA	TRBV11-2	TRBJ1-5	CASSLGTGFTQPQHF	TGTGCCAGCAGCTTAGGGACAGGGTTCACTCAGCCCCAGCATTTT
14	NA	NA	TRBV5-6	TRBJ1-2	CASSSLGHLDGYTF	TGTGCCAGCAGCAGCTTGGGACACCTTGATGGCTACACCTTC
13	TRBD1	NA	TRBV29-1	TRBJ1-6	CSASQGADSPLHF	TGCAGCGCATCACAGGGGGCGGATTCACCCCTCCACTTT
13	NA	NA	TRBV5-8	TRBJ2-3	CASSHGTPNWWYF	TGTGCCAGCAGCCACGGGACACCAAACTGGTGGTATTTT
11	NA	NA	TRBV2	TRBJ2-2	CASRSTGELFF	TGTGCCAGCAGGAGCACCGGGGAGCTGTTTTTT
14	NA	NA	TRBV7-2	TRBJ2-3	CASSPQGITDTQYF	TGTGCCAGCAGCCCTCAGGGGATCACAGATACGCAGTATTTT
16	TRBD2	NA	TRBV5-4	TRBJ2-3	CASSSYLAGDTDTQYF	TGTGCCAGCAGCTCTTATCTAGCGGGAGACACAGATACGCAGTATTTT
15	NA	few	TRBV2	TRBJ2-3	CASTNGLSGTDTQYF	TGTGCCAGCACTAACGGACTATCCGGCACAGATACGCAGTATTTT
12	TRBD1	once	TRBV5-6	TRBJ1-2	CASSLGQGYFTF	TGTGCCAGCAGCCTGGGACAGGGGTATTTCACCTTC
13	TRBD1	NA	TRBV11-2	TRBJ1-5	CASSFAGGQPQHF	TGTGCCAGCAGCTTCGCAGGGGGACAGCCCCAGCATTTT
15	TRBD2	NA	TRBV29-1	TRBJ2-6	CRGGPGGAGANVLTF	TGCCGGGGGGGGCCGGGGGGCGCTGGGGCCAACGTCCTGACTTTC
13	NA	NA	TRBV12-3/TRBV12-4	TRBJ1-2	CASHDNSNYGYTF	TGTGCCAGCCACGACAACTCTAACTATGGCTACACCTTC
14	NA	once	TRBV7-9	TRBJ2-2	CASRGGANTGELFF	TGTGCCAGCAGAGGCGGGGCTAACACCGGGGAGCTGTTTTTT
17	TRBD2	NA	TRBV5-1	TRBJ2-3	CASSLEAGGPGTDTQYF	TGCGCCAGCAGCTTGGAGGCGGGGGGGCCCGGCACAGATACGCAGTATTTT
13	NA	NA	TRBV12-3/TRBV12-4	TRBJ1-5	CASSFTAYQPQHF	TGTGCCAGCAGTTTCACCGCGTATCAGCCCCAGCATTTT
16	NA	NA	TRBV5-1	TRBJ1-1	CASSLVAGDMNTEAFF	TGCGCCAGCAGCTTGGTGGCAGGGGACATGAACACTGAAGCTTTCTTT
14	NA	NA	TRBV5-6	TRBJ2-7	CASSFPTAPYEQYF	TGTGCCAGCAGCTTCCCGACAGCCCCCTACGAGCAGTACTTC
14	NA	once	TRBV27	TRBJ1-4	CASSLFGGGEKLFF	TGTGCCAGCAGTTTATTTGGGGGAGGTGAAAAACTGTTTTTT
13	NA	NA	TRBV12-3/TRBV12-4	TRBJ1-2	CASRAVGPGGYTF	TGTGCCAGCAGGGCGGTCGGCCCCGGGGGCTACACCTTC
15	TRBD1	NA	TRBV6-5	TRBJ2-5	CASSPPGTGEETQYF	TGTGCCAGCAGTCCCCCTGGGACAGGGGAAGAGACCCAGTACTTC
14	NA	NA	TRBV19	TRBJ2-3	CAAGGRSSTDTQYF	TGTGCCGCCGGAGGGAGGTCTAGCACAGATACGCAGTATTTT
12	NA	NA	TRBV12-3/TRBV12-4	TRBJ1-1	CASSLGGREAFF	TGTGCCAGCAGTTTAGGGGGCAGAGAAGCTTTCTTT
15	TRBD2	NA	TRBV5-1	TRBJ2-4	CASSSSGGNKNIQYF	TGCGCCAGCAGCTCAAGCGGGGGGAACAAAAACATTCAGTACTTC
15	TRBD1	NA	TRBV15	TRBJ2-7	CATSREGQANYEQYF	TGTGCCACCAGCAGAGAGGGACAGGCTAACTACGAGCAGTACTTC
18	NA	NA	TRBV5-1	TRBJ2-1	CASSLGIYFGGVRTEQFF	TGCGCCAGCAGCTTGGGTATATACTTTGGCGGGGTACGGACTGAGCAGTTCTTC
14	NA	NA	TRBV27	TRBJ1-2	CASSGIPRDYGYTF	TGTGCCAGCAGCGGGATCCCACGGGACTATGGCTACACCTTC
12	NA	few	TRBV19	TRBJ1-2	CASMTRTDGYTF	TGTGCCAGTATGACAAGGACAGATGGCTACACCTTC
15	NA	NA	TRBV5-1	TRBJ1-4	CASSPAGGSYEKLFF	TGCGCCAGCAGCCCGGCCGGGGGGAGTTATGAAAAACTGTTTTTT
15	TRBD1	NA	TRBV6-5	TRBJ2-6	CASMGQSSGANVLTF	TGTGCCAGCATGGGACAGAGCTCTGGGGCCAACGTCCTGACTTTC
18	TRBD2	NA	TRBV24-1	TRBJ2-5	CATSDRATSGGASETQYF	TGTGCCACCAGTGACCGCGCCACTAGCGGGGGGGCATCAGAGACCCAGTACTTC
14	NA	few	TRBV5-1	TRBJ2-3	CASSRTSSTDTQYF	TGCGCCAGCAGCCGAACTAGCAGCACAGATACGCAGTATTTT
13	NA	NA	TRBV12-3/TRBV12-4	TRBJ1-5	CASSQQARQPQHF	TGTGCCAGCAGTCAACAGGCAAGACAGCCCCAGCATTTT
15	NA	NA	TRBV6-6	TRBJ2-7	CASSYRGTGAYEQYF	TGTGCCAGCAGTTACCGCGGGACTGGAGCCTACGAGCAGTACTTC
15	TRBD2	NA	TRBV5-4	TRBJ2-1	CASSLAGGPSNEQFF	TGTGCCAGCAGCTTGGCGGGGGGGCCGAGCAATGAGCAGTTCTTC